One and the same sample provided the 30 T cell receptor beta chains below, sequenced in a study of cytomegalovirus exposure and HLA in healthy donors. The primer mix had 60 Vbeta and 13 Jbeta primers. Clones were sequenced by immunoSEQ multiplex PCR, and TCRdb holds only the in-frame ones, with some missing. The sample carries 130,000 or so clones, roughly 80% recorded once. The sample consisted of PBMCs. The receptors derive from a female donor in good health and CMV-seronegative.

This clone was observed a handful of times. The chain combines TRBV27 with TRBJ2-7, with 9 bases aligning to TRBD1. CDR3 size: 14 residues. The ends lost 7 bases at V and 2 bases at J; junction bases unmatched: 6. The germline CDR1 and CDR2 sequences are MNHEY and SMNVEV (reference sequence). DNA for the CDR3: TGTGCCAGCATAGGGACAGGGAAAGCCTACGAGCAGTACTTC. Amino acid sequence: CASIGTGKAYEQYF.

The genes are TRBV11-3 and TRBJ2-7, with unresolved D. The CDR3 contains 13 residues. Germline V lookup: CDR1 SGHNT, CDR2 YENEEA. V lost 5 bases to trimming and J lost 4 bases, with 12 bases between them. The CDR3 DNA is TGTGCCAGCAGCCCCCGGGTCTCTTACGAGCAGTACTTC. It translates to CASSPRVSYEQYF.

The CDR3 protein is CASSLGGSGGNTIYF. CDR3 in DNA: TGTGCCAGCAGTTTAGGAGGGTCGGGTGGAAACACCATATATTTT. The rearrangement links TRBV28 to TRBJ1-3, with D unclear. The CDR3 is made up of 15 amino acids. Trimming pared 2 bases from V and 3 bases from J, leaving 11 bases between. Germline CDR1 is MDHEN and CDR2 is SYDVKM.

V gene TRBV27 combines with J gene TRBJ2-1; a possible D gene is TRBD2 (7 bases). The CDR3 totals 15 residues. CDR1 and CDR2 from the germline V gene are MNHEY and SMNVEV (reference sequence). V lost 4 bases and J 8 bases, leaving 18 bases between the germline ends. The CDR3 here is CASSWGFGGGDEQFF. The CDR3 coding sequence is TGTGCCAGCAGTTGGGGGTTCGGAGGGGGGGATGAGCAGTTCTTC.

This chain joins TRBV7-3 and TRBJ2-5; TRBD2 matches at 8 bases. Per germline, CDR1 SGHTA and CDR2 FQGTGA. This CDR3 region has 16 residues. V trimming: 5 bases; J trimming: 0 bases; junction bases outside the gene matches: 8. CDR3 protein: CASSAQSGGNQETQYF. In DNA, the CDR3 is TGTGCCAGCAGCGCCCAAAGCGGGGGAAACCAAGAGACCCAGTACTTC.

CDR3 protein: CASSDPKQGAGEQYF. CDR3 in DNA: TGCGCCAGCAGTGACCCTAAACAGGGGGCGGGTGAGCAGTACTTC. The chain joins TRBV10-1 to TRBJ2-7; 9 bases are a match to TRBD1. CDR3 length equals 15 residues. V lost 3 bases to trimming and J lost 7 bases; unmatched junction nucleotides: 10. The germline CDR1 and CDR2 sequences are WNHNN and SYGVQD (reference sequence).

The J gene is TRBJ2-2, the V gene TRBV7-3, with D hard to call. Germline V lookup: CDR1 SGHTA, CDR2 FQGTGA. This CDR3 is 15 amino acids long. Trimming pared 5 bases from V and 1 base from J, leaving 11 bases between. The CDR3 sequence: CASSETRGNTGELFF. CDR3 in DNA: TGTGCCAGCAGCGAAACAAGAGGGAACACCGGGGAGCTGTTTTTT.

The chain recombines TRBV25-1 with TRBJ2-3; D not resolved. CDR3 length equals 11 residues. Germline V gene data show CDR1 as MGHDK and CDR2 as SYGVNS. Trimming removed 5 bases from V and 5 bases from J, with 5 bases in between. Here the CDR3 DNA reads TGTGCCAGCAGTTTCGGAGATACGCAGTATTTT. It yields the protein CASSFGDTQYF.

This clone was counted between two and nine times. The CDR3 protein is CASSDGRASTDTQYF. The CDR3 coding sequence is TGTGCCAGCAGTGACGGCAGGGCTAGCACAGATACGCAGTATTTT. The chain links TRBV6-4 to TRBJ2-3; perhaps TRBD1 as D (5 bases). The CDR3 consists of 15 residues. Trimming pared 2 bases from V and 0 bases from J, leaving 9 bases between. CDR1 is MRHNA, CDR2 SNTAGT, per germline.

The chain links TRBV7-9 to TRBJ2-3; D is perhaps TRBD2 (6 bases). CDR1 is SEHNR, CDR2 FQNEAQ, per germline (reference sequence). Trimming stripped 3 bases from V and 1 base from J, with 11 bases between. The CDR3 length is 15 residues. The CDR3 here is CASSFMGGGTDTQYF. CDR3 DNA sequence: TGTGCCAGCAGCTTTATGGGCGGGGGCACAGATACGCAGTATTTT.

J is TRBJ1-2 and V is TRBV7-8, with a weak D call TRBD1 (5 bases). The CDR3 runs 15 residues. Germline-derived CDR1 and CDR2 are SGHVS and FQNEAQ. V was cut by 6 bases and J by 1 base, with 15 bases left in between. In DNA, the CDR3 is TGTGCCAGCAGTCCAATGGGGCAGATTAACTATGGCTACACCTTC. Amino acid sequence: CASSPMGQINYGYTF.

The chain links TRBV28 to TRBJ1-2; D is unclear. This CDR3 has 12 residues. Trimming removed 7 bases from V and 8 bases from J, with 14 bases in between. Germline loops: CDR1 MDHEN, CDR2 SYDVKM. In DNA, the CDR3 is TGTGCCAGCACTGCAGATTCATCCGGCTACACCTTC. It translates to CASTADSSGYTF.

The V gene is TRBV29-1, the J gene TRBJ1-1; D perhaps matches TRBD1 (6 bases). The CDR3 loop spans 14 amino acids. The V gene's germline CDR1 is SQVTM and CDR2 ANQGSEA. V lost 3 bases and J 0 bases, leaving 11 bases between the germline ends. CDR3 in DNA: TGCAGCGTTGATTGGGACACAGTGAACACTGAAGCTTTCTTT. It specifies CSVDWDTVNTEAFF.

On this clone itself: Other nucleotide sequences from this sample produce the same CDR3. V and J are TRBV27 and TRBJ1-5, with 7 nucleotides matching TRBD1. The V segment lost 8 bases and the J segment 2 bases; nucleotides outside the gene matches: 3. This CDR3 spans 13 amino acids. The germline CDR1 and CDR2 sequences are MNHEY and SMNVEV (reference sequence). The CDR3 here is CASGTGGNQPQHF. The DNA of the CDR3 is TGTGCCAGCGGTACAGGGGGCAATCAGCCCCAGCATTTT.

This clone came up a few times. The CDR3 region has the DNA TGTGCCAGCAGCCGTAGCGGGGGAACCTACAATGAGCAGTTCTTC. Protein: CASSRSGGTYNEQFF. This sequence joins TRBV7-2 and TRBJ2-1; 9 bases agree with TRBD2. CDR3 length equals 15 residues. The junction had 4 bases not matched to a gene; V was cut back by 5 bases and J by 2 bases. Looked up from germline, CDR1 is SGHTA and CDR2 is FQGNSA.

The V call is TRBV7-8, the J call TRBJ1-1, with D uncertain. V was clipped by 7 bases and J by 7 bases, with 16 bases between them. The CDR3 has 13 residues. CDR1 SGHVS and CDR2 FQNEAQ come from the germline V gene. This CDR3 is CASTVTVTFEAFF. CDR3 DNA sequence: TGTGCCAGCACGGTTACAGTTACGTTTGAAGCTTTCTTT.

Remarks on this clone: An end of the junction does not agree with germline; a read error may underlie this. The chain employs TRBV5-4 and TRBJ1-3; D gene unclear. Germline values: CDR1 SGHNT, CDR2 YYREEE (reference sequence). The CDR3 loop spans 15 amino acids. CDR3 region: CASSLAASSGNTMYF. The DNA of the CDR3 is TGTGCCAGCAGCTTGGCCGCTAGCTCTGGAAACACCATGTATTTT.

V is TRBV6-6 and J is TRBJ2-7; possible D gene TRBD2, 6 bases. This CDR3 is 14 amino acids long. The germline V gene has CDR1 MNHNY and CDR2 SVGAGI (reference sequence). The CDR3 is CASSYSPFTDYNFV. Here the CDR3 DNA reads TGTGCCAGCAGTTACTCGCCCTTCACGGACTATAATTTCGTC.

J is TRBJ2-3 and V is TRBV6-1; 7 positions agree with TRBD2. Losses at the gene ends were 7 bases for V and 2 bases for J; bases not matched to a gene: 6. This CDR3 comprises 14 residues. CDR1 and CDR2 (germline): MNHNS, SASEGT. CDR3 region: CASTSGEPTDTQYF. CDR3 DNA sequence: TGTGCCAGCACGAGCGGGGAGCCCACAGATACGCAGTATTTT.

As for this clone: One junction end does not reproduce the germline sequence, and a read error may be involved. The chain carries TRBV28 and TRBJ1-2; D possibly corresponds to TRBD1 (6 bases). Germline V lookup: CDR1 MDHEN, CDR2 SYDVKM. The CDR3 consists of 14 residues. CDR3 nucleotides: TGTGCCAGCAGGGGGACACCCGCTAACTATGGCTACCCCTTC. This codes for CASRGTPANYGYPF.

The chain has TRBV6-5 and TRBJ2-3; 7 nucleotides line up with TRBD2. Germline CDR1 is MNHEY and CDR2 is SVGAGI. V lost 0 bases to trimming and J lost 1 base; unmatched junction nucleotides: 4. The CDR3 totals 16 residues. CDR3 amino acids: CASSYSGGEGTDTQYF. The DNA of the CDR3 is TGTGCCAGCAGTTACTCGGGGGGGGAAGGCACAGATACGCAGTATTTT.

The rearrangement links TRBV9 to TRBJ1-6; D not resolved. Germline V gene lookup returns CDR1 SGDLS and CDR2 YYNGEE. The CDR3 runs to 12 residues. Between the trimmed V and J ends, which lost 10 bases and 8 bases, there was a span of 13 bases. The chain's CDR3 is CARRAGDSPLHF. Here the CDR3 DNA reads TGTGCCCGACGGGCGGGAGATTCACCCCTCCACTTT.

This rearrangement joins TRBV10-1 to TRBJ2-5, with a possible D match to TRBD1 (5 bases). V gave up 0 bases and J gave up 6 bases, with 11 bases separating them. The CDR3 consists of 14 residues. CDR1 and CDR2 (germline): WNHNN, SYGVQD (reference sequence). The CDR3 loop is CASSESGRVQTQYF. As DNA, the CDR3 is TGCGCCAGCAGTGAGTCGGGCAGGGTACAGACCCAGTACTTC.

The V and J genes are TRBV11-3 and TRBJ2-7; 12 nucleotides agree with TRBD2. Germline V gives CDR1 SGHNT, CDR2 YENEEA. After removal of 1 base from V and 4 bases from J, the junction contained 8 bases not matched to a gene. This CDR3 is 17 amino acids long. Written as DNA, the CDR3 is TGTGCCAGCAGCTTAGCTACTAGCGGGAGGACCGAGTACGAGCAGTACTTC. Translating gives CASSLATSGRTEYEQYF.

This clone showed up just once. The chain uses TRBV6-5 and TRBJ2-7; 10 bases agree with TRBD1. The CDR3 has 13 amino acids. The trim removed 8 bases at V and 6 bases at J, leaving 7 bases unmatched. Germline loops: CDR1 MNHEY, CDR2 SVGAGI. CDR3 residues: CASGDRGLLEQYF. CDR3 bases: TGTGCCAGCGGGGACAGGGGCCTGCTCGAGCAGTACTTC.

Regarding this clone: A read error may account for a junction end that differs from germline. This chain links TRBV7-9 with TRBJ1-2, with 7 bases aligning to TRBD1. CDR3 length equals 16 residues. CDR1 SEHNR and CDR2 FQNEAQ come from the germline V gene (reference sequence). The CDR3 reads CSSSSVSGQINYGYTF. The CDR3 coding sequence is TGTTCCAGCAGCTCGGTATCGGGACAGATCAACTATGGCTACACCTTC. Supplemented by reference TRBV7-9 and TRBJ1-2, the full variable domain reads DTGVSQNPRHKITKRGQNVTFRCDPISEHNRLYWYRQTLGQGPEFLTYFQNEAQLEKSRLLSDRFSAERPKGSFSTLEIQRTEQGDSAMYLCSSSSVSGQINYGYTFGSGTRLTVV.

V usage is TRBV28 and J usage is TRBJ2-7, with D possibly matching TRBD2 (6 bases). Germline assignment: CDR1 MDHEN and CDR2 SYDVKM. This CDR3 is 14 amino acids long. With 6 bases removed from V and 3 bases from J, the gap between germline ends came to 15 bases. This chain's CDR3 is CASRTPSVRYEQYF. DNA of the CDR3: TGTGCCAGCAGGACACCTAGCGTCCGCTACGAGCAGTACTTC.

This chain uses TRBV27 with TRBJ2-7, with TRBD1 matching over 7 bases. CDR1 and CDR2 from the germline V gene are MNHEY and SMNVEV (reference sequence). After removal of 5 bases from V and 0 bases from J, the junction contained 7 bases not matched to a gene. CDR3 length: 15 residues. Here the CDR3 DNA reads TGTGCCAGCAGTACCAGACAGGGATCCTCCTACGAGCAGTACTTC. It is translated as CASSTRQGSSYEQYF.

The chain is built from TRBV5-5 and TRBJ2-7; TRBD2 aligns across 7 bases. The CDR3 spans 13 residues. Germline loops: CDR1 SGHKS, CDR2 YYEKEE (reference sequence). V trimming: 0 bases; J trimming: 5 bases; junction bases outside the gene matches: 2. The CDR3 DNA follows: TGTGCCAGCAGCTTGGGGGCGGGGGACGAGCAGTACTTC. This sequence encodes CASSLGAGDEQYF.

This rearrangement joins TRBV5-6 to TRBJ1-2; 7 nucleotides line up with TRBD1. Germline V gene lookup returns CDR1 SGHDT and CDR2 YYEEEE. The V and J ends lost 3 bases and 5 bases, in that order; junction bases with no gene match: 13. The length of the CDR3 is 16 residues. The CDR3 reads CASSYEGRGAYYGYTF. CDR3 sequence (DNA): TGTGCCAGCAGCTATGAGGGCAGGGGGGCCTATTATGGCTACACCTTC.